A single sample gave rise to the 18 T cell receptor beta chains below, sequenced in a study of beta chain features in type 1 diabetes. General study points: All four CD4+ subsets of Type 1 diabetes patients contained TCRB CDR3s that were moderately but significantly shorter.

Their antigens remain unidentified. Expressed TCRB transcripts were sequenced, since all the RNA that had been isolated was reverse transcribed. This table comes from immunoSEQ multiplex PCR, and its TCRdb copy is limited to in-frame clones, with some not included. The sample contains roughly 340,000 clones, about 12% of which appear only once. The sequencing input was naive CD4+ T cells from blood. All receptors come from a woman aged 18-30 years with type 1 diabetes.

The V gene is TRBV28, the J gene TRBJ1-1; maybe TRBD1 (6 bases). The CDR3 extends over 14 amino acids. V dropped 5 bases and J dropped 5 bases, with 15 bases sitting between them. Germline values: CDR1 MDHEN, CDR2 SYDVKM. CDR3 coding DNA: TGTGCCAGCAGTACTCCAGGGGCAGGAACTGAAGCTTTCTTT. As protein: CASSTPGAGTEAFF.

The chain combines TRBV7-2 with TRBJ2-7, with a weak D call TRBD2 (6 bases). The CDR3 covers 12 residues. CDR1 is SGHTA and CDR2 is FQGNSA in the germline V gene. Trimming took 4 bases from V and 5 from J, leaving 9 bases between them. The DNA of the CDR3 is TGTGCCAGCAGCTACCGGGGGAACGAGCAGTACTTC. Protein sequence: CASSYRGNEQYF.

V gene TRBV5-4 combines with J gene TRBJ1-4; 10 bases align to TRBD1. The ends lost 4 bases at V and 8 bases at J; junction bases unmatched: 8. CDR1 is SGHNT and CDR2 is YYREEE in the germline V gene (reference sequence). This CDR3 region has 15 residues. Here the CDR3 reads CASSKPGQGTEKLFF. The CDR3 DNA follows: TGTGCCAGCAGCAAACCGGGACAGGGGACAGAAAAACTGTTTTTT.

This clone turned up a few times. The chain employs TRBV7-2 and TRBJ2-3; a possible D gene is TRBD2 (7 bases). V lost 5 bases and J 4 bases, leaving 22 bases between the germline ends. Germline assignment: CDR1 SGHTA and CDR2 FQGNSA. This CDR3 has 17 residues. Here the CDR3 reads CASSPPGGGPGSDTQYF. Written as DNA, the CDR3 is TGTGCCAGCAGCCCACCCGGCGGGGGCCCTGGGTCAGATACGCAGTATTTT.

This clone was seen a handful of times. The V call is TRBV19, the J call TRBJ1-2; 7 bases are a match to TRBD1. J was trimmed by 4 bases and V by 0 bases; bases with no gene match: 5. This CDR3 has 15 residues. Looked up from germline, CDR1 is LNHDA and CDR2 is SQIVND (reference sequence). This CDR3 reads CASSIEPTGLYGYTF. The CDR3, as DNA: TGTGCCAGTAGTATAGAGCCGACAGGGCTCTATGGCTACACCTTC. The complete variable domain, with remaining parts taken from reference TRBV19 and TRBJ1-2, reads DGGITQSPKYLFRKEGQNVTLSCEQNLNHDAMYWYRQDPGQGLRLIYYSQIVNDFQKGDIAEGYSVSREKKESFPLTVTSAQKNPTAFYLCASSIEPTGLYGYTFGSGTRLTVV.

The V and J genes are TRBV4-1 and TRBJ2-5; D may be TRBD1 (5 bases). The CDR3 spans 13 residues. V gave up 4 bases and J gave up 6 bases, with 12 bases separating them. The germline V gene encodes CDR1 MGHRA and CDR2 YSYEKL. CDR3 bases: TGCGCCAGCAGCCTCGGACCAGGGAAGACCCAGTACTTC. Translation gives CASSLGPGKTQYF.

V usage is TRBV5-1 and J usage is TRBJ2-5; TRBD1 matches 7 bases. This CDR3 contains 13 residues. Trimming took 4 bases from V and 3 from J; bases not matched to a gene: 3. Germline V lookup: CDR1 SGHRS, CDR2 YFSETQ. The CDR3: CASSPGTEETQYF. In DNA, the CDR3 is TGCGCCAGCAGCCCGGGGACAGAAGAGACCCAGTACTTC.

Only one count was recorded for this clone. The chain has TRBV25-1 and TRBJ1-1; TRBD1 matches at 9 bases. The V gene's germline CDR1 is MGHDK and CDR2 SYGVNS. This CDR3 is 14 amino acids long. The trim removed 6 bases at V and 1 base at J, leaving 3 bases unmatched. CDR3 DNA: TGTGCCAGCAGCGCGGGACAGGGGAACACTGAAGCTTTCTTT. Translated, it gives CASSAGQGNTEAFF.

This clone was recorded a few times. The CDR3 loop reads CASSLGAGRETNQPQHF. CDR3 in DNA: TGTGCCAGCAGCTTAGGAGCCGGCAGGGAAACTAATCAGCCCCAGCATTTT. The chain couples TRBV7-9 to TRBJ1-5; D perhaps matches TRBD1 (5 bases). There are 17 residues in the CDR3. Germline V gene lookup returns CDR1 SEHNR and CDR2 FQNEAQ (reference sequence). The V gene lost 1 base and the J gene lost 4 bases, with 17 bases spanning the gap.

This chain joins TRBV7-2 and TRBJ1-2; TRBD1 matches at 8 bases. The germline V gene encodes CDR1 SGHTA and CDR2 FQGNSA. This CDR3 has 14 amino acids. V dropped 6 bases and J dropped 7; count of bases not matched to a gene: 10. The CDR3 protein is CASRQSRGLGGYTF. For the CDR3, the DNA is TGTGCCAGCAGGCAAAGCAGGGGGCTGGGTGGCTACACCTTC.

The chain combines TRBV7-3 with TRBJ2-1; 8 nucleotides align to TRBD2. This CDR3 comprises 15 residues. The V segment lost 2 bases and the J segment 6 bases; nucleotides outside the gene matches: 6. Germline loops: CDR1 SGHTA, CDR2 FQGTGA. The CDR3 loop reads CASSLSAGAGNEQFF. In DNA form, the CDR3 reads TGTGCCAGCAGCTTATCAGCGGGAGCGGGCAATGAGCAGTTCTTC.

The chain recombines TRBV18 with TRBJ2-4; D gene uncertain. Trimming shortened V by 0 bases and J by 8 bases, and 8 bases separated the two germline ends. CDR1 KGHSH and CDR2 LQKENI come from the germline V gene. There are 13 residues in the CDR3. The CDR3 DNA sequence: TGTGCCAGCTCACCACCGATGAGTGACATTCAGTACTTC. Translating it yields CASSPPMSDIQYF.

This clone was seen only a few times. The chain uses TRBV9 and TRBJ1-2; 7 nucleotides agree with TRBD1. With V trimmed by 3 bases and J by 2 bases, 4 bases remained unmatched. Germline loops: CDR1 SGDLS, CDR2 YYNGEE. CDR3 length equals 14 residues. CDR3 region: CASSAPGQNYGYTF. The DNA of the CDR3 is TGTGCCAGCAGCGCCCCGGGACAGAACTATGGCTACACCTTC.

This clone was picked up a small number of times. The rearrangement links TRBV15 to TRBJ2-3, with 8 bases identical to TRBD2. J lost 10 bases, V lost 0 bases, and 9 bases had no gene match. Germline assignment: CDR1 LNHNV and CDR2 YYDKDF (reference sequence). The CDR3 totals 15 residues. The CDR3 DNA reads TGTGCCACCAGCAGAGATCCAAGCGGGAGACGGCCGCAGTATTTT. Translated: CATSRDPSGRRPQYF.

This clone was found a few times. The chain is built from TRBV30 and TRBJ2-7; tentatively, D is TRBD2 (6 bases). The CDR3 loop spans 13 amino acids. V was cut by 5 bases and J by 3 bases, with 14 bases left in between. Germline V gene sequence: CDR1 GTSNPN, CDR2 SVGIG (reference sequence). The CDR3 region is CAWGAAGRYEQYF. CDR3 nucleotides: TGTGCCTGGGGGGCGGCGGGACGCTACGAGCAGTACTTC.

V usage is TRBV9 and J usage is TRBJ2-5, with 7 bases matching TRBD1. Germline CDR1 is SGDLS and CDR2 is YYNGEE. V was clipped by 0 bases and J by 2 bases; unmatched bases: 4. The CDR3 is made up of 15 amino acids. The CDR3 DNA follows: TGTGCCAGCAGCGTAGACGCGACAGGGCAAGAGACCCAGTACTTC. This translates into CASSVDATGQETQYF.

The chain carries TRBV27 and TRBJ2-5; the D gene is possibly TRBD1 (6 bases). Germline CDR1 MNHEY, CDR2 SMNVEV (reference sequence). V shed 3 bases and J shed 5 bases, with 16 bases lying between them. The length of the CDR3 is 15 residues. The CDR3 protein is CASSFFPGRGETQYF. Written as DNA, the CDR3 is TGTGCCAGCAGTTTTTTTCCTGGAAGGGGGGAGACCCAGTACTTC.

This sequence joins TRBV25-1 and TRBJ2-7; 11 positions match TRBD1. V lost 3 bases to trimming and J lost 2 bases; unmatched junction nucleotides: 3. Germline-derived CDR1 and CDR2 are MGHDK and SYGVNS. The CDR3 contains 15 residues. The CDR3 is CASSDPGQGAYEQYF. The CDR3 DNA follows: TGTGCCAGCAGTGACCCGGGACAGGGGGCCTACGAGCAGTACTTC.